The 32 T cell receptor beta chains below all came from one sample that was sequenced in a study of tumor and adjacent non-tumor tissue in lung cancer. No cell sorting was done before RNA was extracted from the tissue. The normal lung tissue was taken more than 3 cm from the tumor edge. Three rounds of nested PCR, following a modified ARM-PCR protocol, produced the TCRbeta library. MiXCR was run by TCRdb on the multiplex PCR reads, yielding one entry per CDR3 protein. The repertoire holds 77,000 or so distinct CDR3 sequences, with 76% as singletons. The specimen sequenced was distant non-tumor lung tissue. The receptors originated from a man between 65 and 85 years old with non-small cell lung cancer.

The chain recombines TRBV29-1 with TRBJ2-7, with a possible D match to TRBD1 (6 bases). Germline V gene sequence: CDR1 SQVTM, CDR2 ANQGSEA. This CDR3 region has 9 residues. The CDR3 sequence: CTSGTEQYF. CDR3 nucleotide sequence: TGCACCTCCGGGACAGAGCAGTACTTC.

The gene calls are TRBV4-2 and TRBJ2-3, with unresolved D. With 2 bases removed from V and 3 bases from J, the gap between germline ends came to 12 bases. The CDR3 is 15 residues long. Germline CDR1 is LGHNA and CDR2 is YNFKEQ. This chain's CDR3 is CASSQNRRTTDTQYF. The CDR3 DNA sequence: TGTGCCAGCAGCCAAAATCGCCGAACAACAGATACGCAGTATTTT.

Remarks on this clonotype: No conserved phenylalanine or tryptophan ends this CDR3, so it is likely a read error. The limits of the CDR3 on the DNA are not certain, so only TCRdb's listed CDR3 is given. V usage is TRBV6-5 and J usage is TRBJ2-1; the table assigns TRBD1, which was not confirmed against the DNA. Germline CDR1 MNHEY, CDR2 SVGAGI. A total of 11 residues make up the CDR3, ends included. CDR3 loop: CANNTGNELFY.

With respect to this clonotype: At one boundary the junction diverges from the germline segment, which might be a read error. The genes are TRBV11-3 and TRBJ2-3; possible D gene TRBD2, 5 bases. This CDR3 is 15 amino acids long. Germline values: CDR1 SGHNT, CDR2 YENEEA. CDR3: CSSTRREVSTYTQYF. The DNA for the CDR3 is TGTAGCAGCACCCGTCGGGAAGTAAGCACATATACACAGTATTTT.

To note about this clonotype: The junction departs from germline at one end; a sequencing error may be responsible. CDR3 amino acids: CASSLMGQGITVYF. CDR3 nucleotide sequence: TGTGCCAGCAGCTTGATGGGACAGGGAATCACCGTATATTTT. The V and J genes are TRBV5-5 and TRBJ1-3, with 9 bases fitting TRBD1. The CDR3 length is 14 residues. Germline CDR1 and CDR2: SGHKS and YYEKEE (reference sequence).

The chain is built from TRBV12-3 or TRBV12-4 and TRBJ1-3; D may be TRBD1 (6 bases). The CDR3 loop spans 18 amino acids. Deletions cut 5 bases from V and 0 bases from J, with 20 bases between. The CDR3 loop reads CASSRPGTRIPSGNTIYF. CDR3 nucleotide sequence: TGTGCCAGCAGTCGTCCCGGGACAAGGATCCCCTCTGGAAACACCATATATTTT.

This clonotype was found many times. This chain joins TRBV4-2 and TRBJ2-6; tentatively, D is TRBD2 (5 bases). Trimming took 4 bases from V and 1 from J, leaving 11 bases between them. CDR1 LGHNA and CDR2 YNFKEQ come from the germline V gene. The CDR3 runs 16 residues. The CDR3 nucleotides are TGTGCCAGCAGCCCCGAGCCGGGATCTGGGGCCAACGTCCTGACTTTC. Protein: CASSPEPGSGANVLTF.

This chain links TRBV20-1 with TRBJ2-3; no definite D call. The CDR3 sequence is 16 residues long. The germline CDR1 and CDR2 sequences are DFQATT and SNEGSKA (reference sequence). The V and J ends lost 1 base and 3 bases respectively, with 17 bases between them. CDR3 region: CSARVPGITRTDTQYF. CDR3 bases: TGCAGTGCTAGAGTGCCGGGCATCACACGGACAGATACGCAGTATTTT.

As concerns this clonotype: The junction does not match germline at one end; this may be a read error. The V call is TRBV20-1, the J call TRBJ2-7; 7 bases map to TRBD2. In germline, CDR1 is DFQATT, CDR2 SNEGSKA (reference sequence). The CDR3 length is 15 residues. CDR3 sequence (DNA): TGCAGTGTTGGAGAAGGACTAGTGGGGACCTACGGGCAGTACTTC. As protein: CSVGEGLVGTYGQYF.

In regard to this clonotype: This may stem from a read error, because a much larger clone lies one nucleotide away. The rearrangement joins TRBV6-1 to TRBJ2-4; possible D gene TRBD1, 6 bases. Germline CDR1 is MNHNS and CDR2 is SASEGT. The CDR3 extends over 16 amino acids. The CDR3 DNA is TGTGCCAGCAGTGAAAGGCAGGGGTTAGCCAAAACCATTCAGTACTTC. It encodes CASSERQGLAKTIQYF.

Concerning this clonotype: Since a much larger clone is just one base distant, this may be a read error. For the CDR3, the DNA is TGTGCCAGCAGCTTCCTAGCGGGAGATTGGAATGAGCAGTTCTTC. Protein product: CASSFLAGDWNEQFF. The chain couples TRBV7-8 to TRBJ2-1, with 10 bases fitting TRBD2. With V trimmed by 3 bases and J by 7 bases, 6 bases remained unmatched. CDR3 size: 15 residues. In germline, CDR1 is SGHVS, CDR2 FQNEAQ.

As for this clonotype: One end of the junction fails to match germline, which may point to a read error. This rearrangement joins TRBV6-2 or TRBV6-3 to TRBJ2-2; maybe TRBD2 (5 bases). There are 16 residues in the CDR3. CDR1 and CDR2 (germline): MNHEY, SVGEGT. In nucleotides, the CDR3 is TGTGCCAACACCCCATCAACAGCGGTCAACACCGGGAAGCTGTTTTTT. Translation gives CANTPSTAVNTGKLFF.

A word on this clonotype: One end of the junction fails to match germline, which may point to a read error. The chain combines TRBV11-1 with TRBJ1-1, with D perhaps matching TRBD1 (5 bases). This CDR3 is 13 amino acids long. Germline CDR1 reads SGHAT; CDR2 reads FQDESV (reference sequence). As DNA, the CDR3 is TGTGCCAGCATCGCCGACAGCGACACTGAAGCTTTATTT. Residues: CASIADSDTEALF.

The sample holds one count of this clonotype. A read error may produce the germline difference seen at one junction end. V usage is TRBV29-1 and J usage is TRBJ2-2; 7 bases map to TRBD1. Per the germline V gene, CDR1 is SQVTM and CDR2 is ANQGSEA. CDR3 length equals 13 residues. CDR3 in amino acids: CGLTGANTGELFF. CDR3 nucleotide sequence: TGCGGCCTAACAGGGGCGAACACCGGGGAGTTGTTTTTT.

The chain uses TRBV4-1 and TRBJ2-7, with TRBD2 matching 11 bases. The CDR3 contains 16 residues. Germline-derived CDR1 and CDR2 are MGHRA and YSYEKL. The V segment lost 7 bases and the J segment 6 bases; nucleotides outside the gene matches: 14. CDR3 in amino acids: CASNQTLAGEGGEQYF. The CDR3 DNA reads as TGCGCCAGCAACCAGACACTAGCGGGAGAGGGGGGCGAGCAGTACTTC.

As regards this clonotype: This may be a read error, as it is one base from a much larger clone. The chain joins TRBV5-6 to TRBJ2-2, with D maybe TRBD2 (5 bases). Trimming left V 3 bases short and J 5 bases short, with 14 bases between. Germline values: CDR1 SGHDT, CDR2 YYEEEE. The length of the CDR3 is 15 residues. CDR3 bases: TGTGCCAGCAGCTCCGTCGTCGGGATTACCGGGGAGCTGTTTTTT. Encoded protein: CASSSVVGITGELFF. Combining the CDR3 with reference TRBV5-6 and TRBJ2-2 gives the whole variable domain DAGVTQSPTHLIKTRGQQVTLRCSPKSGHDTVSWYQQALGQGPQFIFQYYEEEERQRGNFPDRFSGHQFPNYSSELNVNALLLGDSALYLCASSSVVGITGELFFGEGSRLTVL.

The V and J genes are TRBV6-5 and TRBJ1-6; D not resolved. V was clipped by 7 bases and J by 10 bases, with 14 bases between them. The CDR3 loop spans 13 amino acids. Germline values: CDR1 MNHEY, CDR2 SVGAGI. This CDR3 is CASIAGFLSPLHF. The CDR3 nucleotides read TGTGCCAGCATTGCAGGATTTTTGTCACCCCTCCACTTT.

Concerning this clonotype itself: Germline and junction disagree at one end, which may indicate a read error. The rearrangement joins TRBV11-2 to TRBJ2-2; D perhaps matches TRBD1 (6 bases). The CDR3 spans 15 residues. The germline gives CDR1 SGHAT, CDR2 FQNNGV. The CDR3 protein is CASSYRDLVAGELFF. CDR3 sequence (DNA): TGCGCCAGCAGTTACAGGGACCTAGTGGCCGGGGAGCTGTTTTTT.

This clonotype showed up just once. At one end, the junction sequence differs from germline, possibly due to a read error. This chain joins TRBV7-9 and TRBJ1-6; D is unresolved. Germline CDR1 and CDR2: SEHNR and FQNEAQ (reference sequence). This CDR3 has 12 residues. As DNA, the CDR3 is TGTGCCAGCAGCTTAGATAATTCACCCCTCTACTTT. Protein: CASSLDNSPLYF.

With regard to this clonotype: This sequence may be a read error, since a much larger clone differs from it by one base. This chain connects TRBV6-6 to TRBJ1-2; D is unclear. CDR1 is MNHNY and CDR2 is SVGAGI in the germline V gene (reference sequence). V was clipped by 8 bases and J by 4 bases, with 17 bases between them. The CDR3 spans 14 residues. CDR3 loop: CASAPPGASYGYTF. Written as DNA, the CDR3 is TGTGCCAGCGCCCCCCCAGGCGCCTCCTATGGCTACACCTTC.

Notes on this clonotype: The junction and the germline gene differ at one end; a read error may be behind it. The rearrangement joins TRBV10-3 to TRBJ2-3; TRBD2 matches at 8 bases. Germline CDR1 reads ENHRY; CDR2 reads SYGVKD. The CDR3 loop spans 13 amino acids. CDR3 residues: CAIRAGETDMQYF. The CDR3 DNA reads as TGTGCCATCAGAGCGGGAGAGACAGATATGCAGTATTTT.

Comments on this clonotype: Given a much more abundant clone one base away, this may be a read error. This chain links TRBV5-1 with TRBJ2-3; D not certain. CDR1 and CDR2 (germline): SGHRS, YFSETQ. The CDR3 loop spans 15 amino acids. CDR3 nucleotides: TGCGCCATCAGCCCGTCTCCCCGCTTGGAAGGTACGCAGTATTTT. This sequence encodes CAISPSPRLEGTQYF.

For this clonotype: A clone one base away is much larger, so this may be a read error. The rearrangement joins TRBV6-2 or TRBV6-3 to TRBJ2-7, with D tentatively TRBD1 (5 bases). Germline lookup yields CDR1 MNHEY and CDR2 SVGEGT. The V and J ends lost 5 bases and 11 bases respectively, with 22 bases between them. The CDR3 extends over 14 amino acids. In nucleotides, the CDR3 is TGTGCCAGCAGTCCCGACAGACCCGGCTCAGAGGAGTACTTC. Its translation: CASSPDRPGSEEYF.

This chain uses TRBV29-1 with TRBJ2-7; D gene unclear. In germline, CDR1 is SQVTM, CDR2 ANQGSEA. The CDR3 extends over 12 amino acids. In DNA form, the CDR3 reads TGCAGCGTTGATGACGGTTTCTACGAGCACTACGTC. This codes for CSVDDGFYEHYV.

Concerning this clonotype: Since a much larger clone is just one base distant, this may be a read error. V and J are TRBV28 and TRBJ1-4; D is uncertain. The CDR3 loop spans 15 amino acids. Germline CDR1 is MDHEN and CDR2 is SYDVKM. The CDR3 nucleotides are TGTGCCAGCGGTTTACTCGGATTAACTAATGAAAAACTGTTTTTT. Residues: CASGLLGLTNEKLFF.

To note about this clonotype: It may be a read error: a sequence one base away is much more abundant. J is TRBJ1-1 and V is TRBV5-5; D gene uncertain. This CDR3 has 13 residues. Germline V gives CDR1 SGHKS, CDR2 YYEKEE (reference sequence). The CDR3 sequence is CASSVGMNSEAFF. The CDR3 DNA follows: TGTGCCAGCAGCGTGGGCATGAACAGTGAAGCTTTCTTT.

This clonotype was seen ten or more times. The rearrangement links TRBV10-3 to TRBJ2-1; tentatively, D is TRBD2 (6 bases). The germline gives CDR1 ENHRY, CDR2 SYGVKD. This CDR3 contains 12 residues. Between the trimmed V and J ends, which lost 9 bases and 5 bases, there was a span of 11 bases. CDR3 protein: CAMEGDHNEQFF. The CDR3 nucleotides are TGTGCCATGGAGGGAGACCACAATGAGCAGTTCTTC.

V is TRBV6-2 or TRBV6-3 and J is TRBJ2-7; weak D call: TRBD2 (7 bases). Germline V gene sequence: CDR1 MNHEY, CDR2 SVGEGT. The CDR3 is 13 residues long. The CDR3 DNA sequence: TGTGGCAGTATCCGGGGGGCCGACTACGAGCAGTACTTC. Translating gives CGSIRGADYEQYF.

This clonotype turned up a few times. This may be a read error: a much more frequent sequence differs by one nucleotide. V usage is TRBV6-5 and J usage is TRBJ1-5, with a weak D call TRBD1 (6 bases). CDR3 size: 14 residues. CDR1 is MNHEY and CDR2 is SVGAGI in the germline V gene. The CDR3 DNA reads as TGTGCCACCTGGGGGGCGGGAGGGAATCAGCACCAGCATTTT. It codes for CATWGAGGNQHQHF.

On this clonotype itself: The junction does not match germline at one end; this may be a read error. The chain uses TRBV6-5 and TRBJ1-5; TRBD1 agrees at 8 bases. There are 15 residues in the CDR3. CDR1 MNHEY and CDR2 SVGAGI come from the germline V gene. The CDR3 here is CSSSPRDRLNQPQHF. CDR3 nucleotide sequence: TGTTCCAGCAGCCCTCGGGACAGGCTAAATCAGCCCCAGCATTTT.

To note about this clonotype: One end of the junction does not line up with germline, which may come from a read error. The V call is TRBV29-1, the J call TRBJ2-3; D is unresolved. This CDR3 has 13 amino acids. Germline CDR1 reads SQVTM; CDR2 reads ANQGSEA. Written as DNA, the CDR3 is TGCAGCGTTGCGTGGACCAGTCCGTATACGCTGTATTTT. Amino acids: CSVAWTSPYTLYF.

As to this clonotype: One base away lies a much larger clone, so this may be a sequencing read error. V gene TRBV5-6 combines with J gene TRBJ2-3, with D perhaps being TRBD1 or TRBD2 (6 bases each). The CDR3 loop spans 14 amino acids. Germline V gene lookup returns CDR1 SGHDT and CDR2 YYEEEE. The CDR3 reads CASSSKQGGDTHYF. The CDR3 nucleotides are TGTGCCAGCAGCTCCAAACAGGGCGGGGATACGCATTATTTT. Using reference TRBV5-6 and TRBJ2-3 for the parts outside the CDR3, the full variable domain is DAGVTQSPTHLIKTRGQQVTLRCSPKSGHDTVSWYQQALGQGPQFIFQYYEEEERQRGNFPDRFSGHQFPNYSSELNVNALLLGDSALYLCASSSKQGGDTHYFGPGTRLTVL.